Here is one TCR beta chain with its context. It has no known antigen specificity. No much larger clone is present one base from it, and per-base qualities are unavailable. These data originate in a study of control samples from healthy donors and cancer patients (dated by TCRdb to 2018 to 2020). The library relied on the immunoSEQ multiplex PCR assay. TCRdb mirrors the immuneACCESS table, restricted to in-frame sequences. Some clones are absent from its copies; in checked studies, under half trace to an unresolved V gene, and the reason for the others is unknown. The sample profile shows approximately 160,000 clones; 90% to 95% of them were found once. The ten largest make up over 1.3% of the sample. The germline ends are 18 bases apart after V is trimmed by 5 bases and J by 8 bases. For CDR1 and CDR2, the germline V gene lists SGHAT and FQNNGV. The CDR3 goes from the cysteine to the phenylalanine over 15 residues. Here the CDR3 DNA is all that survives: 45 bases in frame from base 1.

Sample: blood. In this chain, TRBV11-2 is recombined with TRBJ1-4; tentative D gene TRBD1, with 5 bases matching. The sequence came from a woman aged 18-35 years in good health. The nucleotides read TGTGCCAGCAGCGGCCGTGGGGTGGGGGACGAAAAACTGTTTTTT. This encodes CASSGRGVGDEKLFF.